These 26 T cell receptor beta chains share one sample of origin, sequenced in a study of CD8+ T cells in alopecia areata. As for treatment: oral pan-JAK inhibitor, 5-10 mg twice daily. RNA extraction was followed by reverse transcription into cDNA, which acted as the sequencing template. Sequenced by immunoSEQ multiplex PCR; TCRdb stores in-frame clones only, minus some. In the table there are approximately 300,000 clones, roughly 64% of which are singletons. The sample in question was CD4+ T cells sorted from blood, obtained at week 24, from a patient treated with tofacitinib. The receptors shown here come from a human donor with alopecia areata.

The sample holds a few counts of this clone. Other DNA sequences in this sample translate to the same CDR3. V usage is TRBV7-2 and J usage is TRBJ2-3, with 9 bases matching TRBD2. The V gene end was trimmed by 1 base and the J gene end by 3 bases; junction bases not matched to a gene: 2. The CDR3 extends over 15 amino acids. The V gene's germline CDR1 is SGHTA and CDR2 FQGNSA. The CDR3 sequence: CASSLGAGGTDTQYF. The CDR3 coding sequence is TGTGCCAGCAGCTTAGGAGCGGGGGGAACAGATACGCAGTATTTT.

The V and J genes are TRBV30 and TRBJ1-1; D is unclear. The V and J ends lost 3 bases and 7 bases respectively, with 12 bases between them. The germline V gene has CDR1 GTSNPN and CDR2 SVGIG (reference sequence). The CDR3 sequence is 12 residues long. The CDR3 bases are TGTGCCTGGAGAACGGGAAGCATTGAAGCTTTCTTT. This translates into CAWRTGSIEAFF.

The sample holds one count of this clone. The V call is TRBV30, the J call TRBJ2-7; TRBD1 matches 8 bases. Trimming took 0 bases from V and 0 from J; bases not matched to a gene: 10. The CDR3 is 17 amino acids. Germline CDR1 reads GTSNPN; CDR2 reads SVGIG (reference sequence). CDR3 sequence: CAWSVRAGGAGSYEQYF. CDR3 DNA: TGTGCCTGGAGTGTAAGGGCAGGGGGCGCGGGCTCCTACGAGCAGTACTTC.

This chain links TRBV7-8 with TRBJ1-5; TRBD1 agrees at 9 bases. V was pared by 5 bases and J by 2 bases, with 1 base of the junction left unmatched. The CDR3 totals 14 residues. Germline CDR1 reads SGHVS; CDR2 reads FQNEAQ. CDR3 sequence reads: CASSGDRGNQPQHF. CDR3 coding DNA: TGTGCCAGCAGCGGGGACAGGGGCAATCAGCCCCAGCATTTT.

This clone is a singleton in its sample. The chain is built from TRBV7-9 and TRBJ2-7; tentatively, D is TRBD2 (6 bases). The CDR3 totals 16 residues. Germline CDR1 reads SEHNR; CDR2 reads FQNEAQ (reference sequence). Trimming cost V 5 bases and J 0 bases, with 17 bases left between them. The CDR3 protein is CASSERGGQHSYEQYF. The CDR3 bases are TGTGCCAGCAGCGAACGAGGAGGGCAGCACTCCTACGAGCAGTACTTC.

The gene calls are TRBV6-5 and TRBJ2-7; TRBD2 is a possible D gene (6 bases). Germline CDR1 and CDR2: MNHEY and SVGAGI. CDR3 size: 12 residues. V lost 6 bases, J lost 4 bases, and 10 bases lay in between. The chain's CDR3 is CASSREVYEQYF. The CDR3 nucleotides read TGTGCCAGCAGCAGGGAGGTTTACGAGCAGTACTTC.

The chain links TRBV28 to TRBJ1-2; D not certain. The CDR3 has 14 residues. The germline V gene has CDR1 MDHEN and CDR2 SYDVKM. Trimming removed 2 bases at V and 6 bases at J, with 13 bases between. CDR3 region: CASSLKTRIHGYTF. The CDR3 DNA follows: TGTGCCAGCAGTTTAAAAACAAGAATCCATGGCTACACCTTC.

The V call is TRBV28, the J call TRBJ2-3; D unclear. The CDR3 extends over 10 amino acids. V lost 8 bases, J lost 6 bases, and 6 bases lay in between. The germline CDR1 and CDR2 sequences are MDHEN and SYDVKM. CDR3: CASLLDTQYF. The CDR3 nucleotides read TGTGCCAGCCTCCTCGATACGCAGTATTTT.

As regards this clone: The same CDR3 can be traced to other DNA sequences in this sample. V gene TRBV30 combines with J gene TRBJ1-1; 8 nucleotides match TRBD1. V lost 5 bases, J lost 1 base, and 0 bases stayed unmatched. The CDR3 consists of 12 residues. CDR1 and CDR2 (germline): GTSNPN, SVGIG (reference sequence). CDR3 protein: CAWGTGNTEAFF. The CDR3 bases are TGTGCCTGGGGGACAGGGAACACTGAAGCTTTCTTT.

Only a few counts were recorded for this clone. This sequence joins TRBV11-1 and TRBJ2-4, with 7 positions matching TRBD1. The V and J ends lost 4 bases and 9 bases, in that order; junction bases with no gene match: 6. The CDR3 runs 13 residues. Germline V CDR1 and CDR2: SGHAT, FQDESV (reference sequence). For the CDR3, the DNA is TGTGCCAGCAGCTCAAAACAGGGGACCATTCAGTACTTC. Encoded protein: CASSSKQGTIQYF.

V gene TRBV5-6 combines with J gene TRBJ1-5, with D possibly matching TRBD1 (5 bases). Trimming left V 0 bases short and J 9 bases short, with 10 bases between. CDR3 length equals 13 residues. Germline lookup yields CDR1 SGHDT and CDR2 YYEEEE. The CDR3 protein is CASSLGRARPQHF. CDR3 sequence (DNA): TGTGCCAGCAGCTTGGGCAGGGCGCGGCCCCAGCATTTT.

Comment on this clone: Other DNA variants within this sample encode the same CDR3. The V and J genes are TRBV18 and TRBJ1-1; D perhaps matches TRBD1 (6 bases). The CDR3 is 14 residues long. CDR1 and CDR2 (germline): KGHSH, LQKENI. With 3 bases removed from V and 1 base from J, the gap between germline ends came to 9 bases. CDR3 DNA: TGTGCCAGCTCACCTGGACAGACGAACACTGAAGCTTTCTTT. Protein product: CASSPGQTNTEAFF.

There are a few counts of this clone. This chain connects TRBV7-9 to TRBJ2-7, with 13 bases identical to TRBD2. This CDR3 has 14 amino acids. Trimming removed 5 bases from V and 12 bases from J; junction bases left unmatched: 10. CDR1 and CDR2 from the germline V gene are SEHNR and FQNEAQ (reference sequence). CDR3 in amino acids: CASSPQGLAGDRYF. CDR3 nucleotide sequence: TGTGCCAGCAGCCCCCAAGGACTAGCGGGGGACAGGTACTTC.

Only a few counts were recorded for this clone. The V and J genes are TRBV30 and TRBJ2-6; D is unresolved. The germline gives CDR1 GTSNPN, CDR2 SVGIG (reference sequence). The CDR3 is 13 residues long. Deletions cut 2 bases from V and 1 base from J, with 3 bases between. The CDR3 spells CAWSMSGANVLTF. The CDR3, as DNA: TGTGCCTGGAGTATGTCTGGGGCCAACGTCCTGACTTTC.

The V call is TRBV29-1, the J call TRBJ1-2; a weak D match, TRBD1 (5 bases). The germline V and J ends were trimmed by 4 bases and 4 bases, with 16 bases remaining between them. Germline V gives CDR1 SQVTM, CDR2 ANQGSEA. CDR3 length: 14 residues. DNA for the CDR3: TGCAGCGTTGGGACATCCTTACCAGGCTATGGCTACACCTTC. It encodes CSVGTSLPGYGYTF.

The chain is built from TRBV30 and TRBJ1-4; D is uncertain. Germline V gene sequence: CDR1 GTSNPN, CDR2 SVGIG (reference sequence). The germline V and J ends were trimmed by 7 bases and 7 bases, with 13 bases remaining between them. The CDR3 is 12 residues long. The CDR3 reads CALRGLAEKLFF. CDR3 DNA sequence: TGTGCCTTACGAGGGCTGGCTGAAAAACTGTTTTTT.

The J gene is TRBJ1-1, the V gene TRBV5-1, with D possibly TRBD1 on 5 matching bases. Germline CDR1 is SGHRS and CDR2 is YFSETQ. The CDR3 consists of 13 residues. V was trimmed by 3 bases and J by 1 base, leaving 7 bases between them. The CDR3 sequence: CASSYTGNTEAFF. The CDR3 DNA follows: TGCGCCAGCAGCTATACAGGGAACACTGAAGCTTTCTTT.

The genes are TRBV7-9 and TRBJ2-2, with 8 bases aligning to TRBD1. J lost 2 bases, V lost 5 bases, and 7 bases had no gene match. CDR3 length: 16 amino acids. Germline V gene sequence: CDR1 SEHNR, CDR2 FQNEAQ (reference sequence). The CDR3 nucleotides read TGTGCCAGCAGCCCAAAGGGACAGGCAAACACCGGGGAGCTGTTTTTT. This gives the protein CASSPKGQANTGELFF.

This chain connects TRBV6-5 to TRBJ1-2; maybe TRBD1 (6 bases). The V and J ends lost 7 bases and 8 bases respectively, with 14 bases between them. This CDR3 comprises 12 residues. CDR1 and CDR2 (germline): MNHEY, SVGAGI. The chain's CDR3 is CASTRTGLGYTF. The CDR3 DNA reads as TGTGCCAGCACTCGAACAGGGCTGGGCTACACCTTC.

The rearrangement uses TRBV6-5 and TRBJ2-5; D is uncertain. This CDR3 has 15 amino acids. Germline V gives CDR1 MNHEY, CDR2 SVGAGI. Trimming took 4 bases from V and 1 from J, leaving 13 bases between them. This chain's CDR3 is CASSWGWEVQETQYF. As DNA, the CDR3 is TGTGCCAGCAGTTGGGGTTGGGAAGTCCAAGAGACCCAGTACTTC.

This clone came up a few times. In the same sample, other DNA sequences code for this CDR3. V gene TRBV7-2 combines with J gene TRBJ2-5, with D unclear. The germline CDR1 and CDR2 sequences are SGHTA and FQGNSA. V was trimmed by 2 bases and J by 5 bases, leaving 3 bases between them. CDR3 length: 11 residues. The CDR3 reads CASSLKETQYF. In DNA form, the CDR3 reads TGTGCCAGCAGCTTAAAGGAGACCCAGTACTTC.

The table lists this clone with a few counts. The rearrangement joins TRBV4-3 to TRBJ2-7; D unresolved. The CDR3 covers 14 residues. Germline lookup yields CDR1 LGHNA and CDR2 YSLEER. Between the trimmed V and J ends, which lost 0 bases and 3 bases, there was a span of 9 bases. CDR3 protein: CASSQDGGLYEQYF. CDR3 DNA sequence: TGCGCCAGCAGCCAAGATGGCGGCCTCTACGAGCAGTACTTC.

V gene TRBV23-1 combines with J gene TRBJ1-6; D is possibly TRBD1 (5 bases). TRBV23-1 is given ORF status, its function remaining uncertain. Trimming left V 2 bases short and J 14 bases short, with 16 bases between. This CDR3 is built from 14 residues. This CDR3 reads CASSQKRGDWALHF. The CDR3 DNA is TGCGCCAGCAGTCAAAAGCGGGGGGATTGGGCCCTCCACTTT.

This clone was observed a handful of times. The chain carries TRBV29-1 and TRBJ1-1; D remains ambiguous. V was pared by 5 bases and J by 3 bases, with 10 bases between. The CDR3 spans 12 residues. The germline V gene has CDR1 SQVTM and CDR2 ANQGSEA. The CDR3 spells CSVRPADTEAFF. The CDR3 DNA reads TGCAGCGTTCGACCAGCGGACACTGAAGCTTTCTTT.

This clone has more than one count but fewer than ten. The CDR3 loop is CAWSNKVNEQYF. CDR3 sequence (DNA): TGTGCCTGGAGTAACAAAGTGAACGAGCAGTACTTC. The V call is TRBV30, the J call TRBJ2-7; D unresolved. Germline V lookup: CDR1 GTSNPN, CDR2 SVGIG (reference sequence). CDR3 size: 12 residues. V was pared by 2 bases and J by 5 bases, with 10 bases between.

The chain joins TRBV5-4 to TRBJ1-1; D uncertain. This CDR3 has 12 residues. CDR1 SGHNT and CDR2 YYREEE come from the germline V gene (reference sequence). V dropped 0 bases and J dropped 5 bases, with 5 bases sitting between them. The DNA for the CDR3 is TGTGCCAGCAGCTTGGAGGTTACTGAAGCTTTCTTT. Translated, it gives CASSLEVTEAFF.